Sequencing of this T cell receptor (beta chain) was carried out in a study of blood T cell repertoires in COVID-19. On the study more broadly: The United States, Italy and Spain were the sources of the acute and convalescent COVID-19 samples. PBMCs, B-cell-depleted T cells, or T cells provided the cDNA or gDNA that made up the material.

Original processing notes: Reference gene primer amplification in the assay estimated nucleated cell counts. TCRdb's table, derived via immunoSEQ multiplex PCR, lists solely in-frame clones and lacks some. Clone size and V and J calls were adopted from that table, with D and trimming inferred from the DNA. The repertoire consists of roughly 220,000 clones, with roughly 86% occurring once and the leading ten covering 10%. Enrollment of patients from Seattle took place during active infection, with longitudinal follow-up. In germline, CDR1 is SGHVS, CDR2 FQNEAQ. CDR3 size: 15 residues. With 0 bases removed from V and 3 bases from J, the gap between germline ends came to 9 bases.

Material for sequencing was peripheral blood. This TCR derives from a woman aged 50 to 60 with COVID-19, enrolled during active disease. The genes are TRBV7-8 and TRBJ1-3; weak D call: TRBD1 (6 bases). The CDR3 is CASSLAAGVGNTIYF. The CDR3 DNA reads TGTGCCAGCAGCTTAGCGGCAGGGGTTGGAAACACCATATATTTT.